This TCR beta chain came from a study of T-cell reconstitution after alpha-beta-depleted transplantation in children (dated by TCRdb to 2016 to 2017). Notes on the research overall: T-cell immune reconstitution after TCRalphabeta/CD19-depleted allogeneic hematopoietic cell transplantation in children was quantitatively tracked in the study by means of TCR repertoire profiling.

There are a few counts of this clonotype. What this receptor recognizes is not known. Base qualities are missing; no much larger clone stands one base away. Sequences SGHTA (CDR1) and FQGNSA (CDR2) are obtained from the germline V gene. The CDR3 contains 13 residues, cysteine and phenylalanine counted. The DNA shown is the 39-base CDR3, in frame from base 1. The V and J ends are trimmed by 5 bases and 7 bases, leaving 12 bases between them. The library was produced with PCR. TCRdb lists the instrument as Illumina HiSeq 2500. To normalize quantification of the TCRbeta repertoire, the TCR libraries were built with molecular barcoding that relied on unique molecular identifiers. Using fastp trimming at Q25 and MiXCR clonotype assembly, TCRdb reanalyzed the public sequencing data and kept in-frame beta chains. Every distinct CDR3 protein forms one entry, paired with its most common genes and DNA. The sample table shows some 640,000 distinct CDR3 sequences, and about 15% are seen once. The top ten clones comprise 1.1% of the sample.

The sequence was collected from a human donor who donated a stem cell graft to a child with acute myeloid leukemia. The material was PBMCs from the stem cell graft donor, obtained from the stem cell graft. In this chain, TRBV7-2 is recombined with TRBJ1-5, and TRBD1 may be the D gene, going by 6 matching bases. The sequenced DNA: TGTGCCAGCAGCCAAACAGGGCAGCAGCCCCAGCATTTT. Its product reads: CASSQTGQQPQHF.